The source of this T cell receptor beta chain is a study of blood T cell repertoires in COVID-19. In the study overall: Italy, Spain and the United States were the sources of the convalescent and acute COVID-19 samples. In each case, the material was cDNA or gDNA derived from T cells, B-cell-depleted T cells, or PBMCs.

V dropped 5 bases and J dropped 11; count of bases not matched to a gene: 7. This CDR3 spans 12 amino acids. Germline-derived CDR1 and CDR2 are MNHEY and SVGAGI. Per the study methods: Reference gene primers were amplified, and this amplification served to estimate nucleated cell counts. TCRdb keeps only in-frame clones here, not all; method: immunoSEQ multiplex PCR. V and J calls and clone size are those listed in that table; D and trimming were worked out from the DNA. Of 150,000 to 200,000 clones listed, roughly 80% are singletons. Specimen: peripheral blood. The sequence derives from a human donor in a cohort sampled during active COVID-19. The rearrangement uses TRBV6-5 and TRBJ2-3; TRBD2 agrees at 7 bases. The CDR3 sequence is CASSPGASGQYF. CDR3 coding DNA: TGTGCCAGCAGTCCCGGGGCTAGCGGGCAGTATTTT.